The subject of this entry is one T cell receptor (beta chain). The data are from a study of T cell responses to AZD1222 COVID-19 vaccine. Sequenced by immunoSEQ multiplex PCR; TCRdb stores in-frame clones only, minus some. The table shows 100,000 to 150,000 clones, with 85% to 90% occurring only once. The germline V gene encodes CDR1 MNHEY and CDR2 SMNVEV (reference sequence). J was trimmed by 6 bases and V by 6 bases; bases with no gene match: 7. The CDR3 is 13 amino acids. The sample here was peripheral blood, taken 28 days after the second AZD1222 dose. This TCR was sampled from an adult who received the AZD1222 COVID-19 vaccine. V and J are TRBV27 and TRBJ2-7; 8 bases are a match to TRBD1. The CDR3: CASSIRQGFEQYF. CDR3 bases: TGTGCCAGCAGCATTAGACAGGGGTTCGAGCAGTACTTC.